The clone carrying this T cell receptor beta chain has more than one count but fewer than ten. Its antigen is not identified. The data originate from a study of T-cell memory formation after mild COVID-19. Study-wide results and limits: For contracting clones, CD4+ ones sat mainly in CM and EM, CD8+ in EMRA.

TCRdb ran MiXCR on the 5' RACE reads and lists one entry per CDR3 protein. The sample comprises roughly 350,000 distinct CDR3 sequences, 25% to 30% of which are singletons, and less than 15% rests with the top ten. Germline CDR1 is SGHVS and CDR2 is FNYEAQ. CDR3 length equals 15 residues. After removal of 0 bases from V and 5 bases from J, the junction contained 6 bases not matched to a gene. The sequence was collected from an adult woman who had mild COVID-19 (a few samples of this study predate the infection). Cell type and time point are not known. This chain connects TRBV7-6 to TRBJ1-2; 7 positions agree with TRBD1. Sequenced: PBMCs or a T cell subset sorted from them (not recorded which). CDR3 sequence reads: CASSLATGEGYGYTF. The CDR3 DNA reads as TGTGCCAGCAGCTTAGCCACAGGGGAAGGGTATGGCTACACCTTC.